This TCR beta chain was found in a study of T-cell memory formation after mild COVID-19. TCRdb re-derived calls from the 5' RACE reads in MiXCR, one entry per CDR3 protein. The sample consists of under 300,000 distinct CDR3 sequences, less than 20% of them appearing once. The ends were cut back, 8 bases at V and 4 bases at J, with 17 bases in the middle. This CDR3 has 15 amino acids. Germline V lookup: CDR1 LNHNV, CDR2 YYDKDF (reference sequence). Specimen: PBMCs or a T cell subset sorted from them (not recorded which). The TCR originated in a man aged 18 to 30 who had mild COVID-19 (a few samples of this study predate the infection). Cell type and time point are not known. V is TRBV15 and J is TRBJ2-2; D may be TRBD2 (5 bases). CDR3: CATAVTRSSTGELFF. CDR3 DNA sequence: TGTGCCACCGCAGTCACTAGAAGCTCCACCGGGGAGCTGTTTTTT.